Below, 30 T cell receptor beta chains from the same sample are listed, as sequenced in a study of regulatory T cells in long-lasting Graves disease. Construction of TCR beta libraries relied on iRepertoire HTBI primers and on Arm-PCR targeting CDR3 regions. MiXCR, applied by TCRdb to the multiplex PCR reads, yields one record per CDR3 protein. The sample has hundreds of thousands of distinct CDR3 sequences; less than 25% are singletons. Noted time point: persistent/refractory GD, antithyroid drugs over 5 years with positive TRAb. Extracted RNA from PBMCs served as the source of the TCR library. This specimen consisted of peripheral blood mononuclear cells (PBMCs), obtained when the disease was refractory, from a patient treated with antithyroid drugs. The receptors were gathered from a female donor with Graves disease.

The sample holds many counts of this clonotype. The chain links TRBV27 to TRBJ2-1, with 10 nucleotides matching TRBD2. Unmatched junction bases numbered 4, after V lost 1 base and J lost 4 bases. This CDR3 contains 16 residues. Germline-derived CDR1 and CDR2 are MNHEY and SMNVEV (reference sequence). CDR3 DNA sequence: TGTGCCAGCAGTTTATTATCTAGCGGGGGTTACAATGAGCAGTTCTTC. Its protein product is CASSLLSSGGYNEQFF.

This clonotype was seen more than once but under ten times. The chain combines TRBV5-1 with TRBJ2-2; the D gene is possibly TRBD1 (5 bases). CDR1 and CDR2 (germline): SGHRS, YFSETQ. CDR3 size: 13 residues. Trimming removed 0 bases at V and 11 bases at J, with 11 bases between. The CDR3 nucleotides are TGCGCCAGCAGCTTGGCCCCGCAGGGCGAGCTGTTTTTT. Translation: CASSLAPQGELFF.

The chain is built from TRBV19 and TRBJ1-1; TRBD1 aligns across 7 bases. The CDR3 length is 17 residues. Germline CDR1 and CDR2: LNHDA and SQIVND (reference sequence). V lost 3 bases, J lost 1 base, and 11 bases stayed unmatched. The CDR3 region is CASSIRSGGTPNTEAFF. CDR3 sequence (DNA): TGTGCCAGTAGTATTAGGTCAGGGGGGACACCGAACACTGAAGCTTTCTTT.

This clonotype has ten or more counts. The J gene is TRBJ1-4, the V gene TRBV29-1; D unclear. The V end lost 4 bases, the J end lost 1 base, and 10 bases lay between the germline ends. This CDR3 contains 14 residues. Germline lookup yields CDR1 SQVTM and CDR2 ANQGSEA. CDR3 loop: CSVGHAGTNEKLFF. The CDR3 DNA reads TGCAGCGTTGGTCACGCGGGAACTAATGAAAAACTGTTTTTT.

The rearrangement joins TRBV6-1 to TRBJ2-2; the match to TRBD1 covers 9 bases. Per the germline V gene, CDR1 is MNHNS and CDR2 is SASEGT. Trimming at V came to 5 bases and at J to 3 bases, leaving 4 bases not matched to a gene. This CDR3 has 15 amino acids. CDR3 protein: CASSPRDRDTGELFF. DNA of the CDR3: TGTGCCAGCAGTCCCCGGGACAGGGACACCGGGGAGCTGTTTTTT.

This clonotype was seen a few times. The gene calls are TRBV5-1 and TRBJ2-7; weak D call: TRBD2 (5 bases). Germline CDR1 reads SGHRS; CDR2 reads YFSETQ. V lost 0 bases to trimming and J lost 0 bases, with 7 bases between them. The CDR3 is 14 amino acids. Written as DNA, the CDR3 is TGCGCCAGCAGCTTGGACGGGAACTCCTACGAGCAGTACTTC. It is translated as CASSLDGNSYEQYF. Looking up the rest from reference TRBV5-1 and TRBJ2-7 gives the full variable domain: KAGVTQTPRYLIKTRGQQVTLSCSPISGHRSVSWYQQTPGQGLQFLFEYFSETQRNKGNFPGRFSGRQFSNSRSEMNVSTLELGDSALYLCASSLDGNSYEQYFGPGTRLTVT.

A few counts support this clonotype. V and J are TRBV7-3 and TRBJ1-2; 10 nucleotides match TRBD1. The junction had 7 bases not matched to a gene; V was cut back by 1 base and J by 8 bases. This CDR3 has 15 residues. Germline lookup yields CDR1 SGHTA and CDR2 FQGTGA. CDR3 DNA sequence: TGTGCCAGCAGCTTAAGGGACAGGGGATTTGAGGGCTACACCTTC. Its translation: CASSLRDRGFEGYTF.

The chain is built from TRBV30 and TRBJ2-3, with D possibly being TRBD1 (7 bases). The CDR3 spans 14 residues. The V gene's germline CDR1 is GTSNPN and CDR2 SVGIG (reference sequence). V was pared by 0 bases and J by 10 bases, with 17 bases between. The CDR3: CAWSVTGRSDAQYF. For the CDR3, the DNA is TGTGCCTGGAGTGTGACAGGGAGGTCGGATGCGCAGTATTTT.

The genes are TRBV5-1 and TRBJ2-2; the D is unclear. V lost 7 bases, J lost 4 bases, and 8 bases lay in between. Germline CDR1 is SGHRS and CDR2 is YFSETQ. The CDR3 covers 12 residues. Here the CDR3 reads CASSDRTGELFF. The CDR3 DNA reads TGCGCCAGCTCGGACCGCACCGGGGAGCTGTTTTTT.

In this sample, this clonotype turned up many times. The rearrangement joins TRBV7-2 to TRBJ1-4, with 8 positions matching TRBD1. This CDR3 is 15 amino acids long. With V trimmed by 5 bases and J by 2 bases, 4 bases remained unmatched. Germline-derived CDR1 and CDR2 are SGHTA and FQGNSA. CDR3 DNA: TGTGCCAGCAGCACAACAGGGGGTACTAATGAAAAACTGTTTTTT. Protein sequence: CASSTTGGTNEKLFF. Full variable domain (remainder filled in from reference TRBV7-2 and TRBJ1-4): GAGVSQSPSNKVTEKGKDVELRCDPISGHTALYWYRQSLGQGLEFLIYFQGNSAPDKSGLPSDRFSAERTGGSVSTLTIQRTQQEDSAVYLCASSTTGGTNEKLFFGSGTQLSVL.

This clonotype was seen many times. J is TRBJ2-7 and V is TRBV5-5; 7 positions agree with TRBD1. The CDR3 sequence is 14 residues long. V lost 4 bases to trimming and J lost 1 base; unmatched junction nucleotides: 5. Germline V gene lookup returns CDR1 SGHKS and CDR2 YYEKEE (reference sequence). The CDR3 protein is CASSPGQVSYEQYF. CDR3 DNA sequence: TGTGCCAGCAGCCCCGGACAGGTATCCTACGAGCAGTACTTC.

V is TRBV12-3 or TRBV12-4 and J is TRBJ1-2, with D perhaps matching TRBD1 (6 bases). The CDR3 consists of 14 residues. Trimming removed 6 bases from V and 3 bases from J, with 14 bases in between. Here the CDR3 reads CASSPTGKYYGYTF. CDR3 DNA sequence: TGTGCCAGCAGCCCTACAGGGAAATACTATGGCTACACCTTC.

The J gene is TRBJ2-7, the V gene TRBV20-1; 7 bases are shared with TRBD2. The CDR3 is made up of 14 amino acids. J lost 5 bases, V lost 6 bases, and 13 bases had no gene match. Per germline, CDR1 DFQATT and CDR2 SNEGSKA (reference sequence). CDR3 sequence: CSAETAAGGNEQYF. The DNA of the CDR3 is TGCAGTGCCGAGACGGCTGCCGGGGGGAACGAGCAGTACTTC.

The V gene is TRBV6-5, the J gene TRBJ1-3; no definite D call. The CDR3 contains 13 residues. The germline V and J ends were trimmed by 3 bases and 4 bases, with 7 bases remaining between them. Germline V gene sequence: CDR1 MNHEY, CDR2 SVGAGI. The CDR3 region is CASSYGSGNTIYF. The DNA for the CDR3 is TGTGCCAGCAGTTATGGCAGCGGAAACACCATATATTTT.

Details on this clonotype: Since a much larger clone is just one base distant, this may be a read error. V usage is TRBV28 and J usage is TRBJ2-5; D uncertain. Germline lookup yields CDR1 MDHEN and CDR2 SYDVKM. The CDR3 extends over 15 amino acids. V gave up 8 bases and J gave up 1 base, with 17 bases separating them. The CDR3 region is CASGRGGQVQETQYF. The CDR3 nucleotides are TGTGCCAGCGGCAGAGGTGGGCAGGTCCAAGAGACCCAGTACTTC.

The rearrangement joins TRBV2 to TRBJ2-7, with 10 bases identical to TRBD1. Germline trimming cut 5 bases from V and 8 bases from J; bases unmatched to any gene: 9. The germline CDR1 and CDR2 sequences are SNHLY and FYNNEI. The CDR3 consists of 14 residues. CDR3 loop: CASSPRDRGYQQYF. CDR3 DNA: TGTGCCAGCAGTCCCCGGGACAGGGGATACCAGCAGTACTTC. Filled out from reference TRBV2 and TRBJ2-7, the complete variable domain reads EPEVTQTPSHQVTQMGQEVILRCVPISNHLYFYWYRQILGQKVEFLVSFYNNEISEKSEIFDDQFSVERPDGSNFTLKIRSTKLEDSAMYFCASSPRDRGYQQYFGPGTRLTVT.

This clonotype was detected many times. This chain uses TRBV2 with TRBJ1-6; maybe TRBD1 (5 bases). The CDR3 consists of 15 residues. Deletions cut 1 base from V and 6 bases from J, with 10 bases between. Germline CDR1 SNHLY, CDR2 FYNNEI. The CDR3 DNA reads as TGTGCCAGCAGTGAAGGCAGGGTGGGTAATTCACCCCTCCACTTT. Amino acid sequence: CASSEGRVGNSPLHF.

The sample holds many counts of this clonotype. This chain connects TRBV7-2 to TRBJ2-2; maybe TRBD1 (6 bases). In germline, CDR1 is SGHTA, CDR2 FQGNSA. The CDR3 extends over 16 amino acids. Between the trimmed V and J ends, which lost 1 base and 5 bases, there was a span of 14 bases. In DNA, the CDR3 is TGTGCCAGCAGCTTAGAGCTCCAAGGGGGAACCGGGGAGCTGTTTTTT. This gives the protein CASSLELQGGTGELFF. Filled out from reference TRBV7-2 and TRBJ2-2, the complete variable domain reads GAGVSQSPSNKVTEKGKDVELRCDPISGHTALYWYRQSLGQGLEFLIYFQGNSAPDKSGLPSDRFSAERTGGSVSTLTIQRTQQEDSAVYLCASSLELQGGTGELFFGEGSRLTVL.

The gene calls are TRBV11-2 and TRBJ2-7, with no clear D. Germline V gene lookup returns CDR1 SGHAT and CDR2 FQNNGV. V lost 1 base and J lost 6, with 10 bases in between. This CDR3 is 13 amino acids long. CDR3 sequence (DNA): TGTGCCAGCAGCTTAGGGTACGGATCCGAGCAGTACTTC. This gives the protein CASSLGYGSEQYF. The full variable domain, rest sourced from reference TRBV11-2 and TRBJ2-7, is EAGVAQSPRYKIIEKRQSVAFWCNPISGHATLYWYQQILGQGPKLLIQFQNNGVVDDSQLPKDRFSAERLKGVDSTLKIQPAKLEDSAVYLCASSLGYGSEQYFGPGTRLTVT.

This chain uses TRBV12-3 or TRBV12-4 with TRBJ2-3; TRBD2 matches 10 bases. CDR3 length: 15 residues. The V and J ends lost 5 bases and 2 bases, in that order; junction bases with no gene match: 4. CDR3 DNA sequence: TGTGCCAGCAGTCCGCTAGCGGGAGCCACAGATACGCAGTATTTT. Protein: CASSPLAGATDTQYF.

This clonotype has a count of ten or more. V is TRBV20-1 and J is TRBJ2-7; tentatively, D is TRBD2 (6 bases). The CDR3 is made up of 15 amino acids. Germline V gene sequence: CDR1 DFQATT, CDR2 SNEGSKA (reference sequence). V lost 7 bases and J 1 base, leaving 20 bases between the germline ends. CDR3 residues: CSVHYSGYRSYEQYF. In DNA, the CDR3 is TGCAGTGTCCACTATAGCGGATACCGATCCTACGAGCAGTACTTC.

This clonotype was recorded many times. This rearrangement joins TRBV15 to TRBJ2-7; D possibly corresponds to TRBD2 (5 bases). V was shortened by 5 bases and J by 3 bases, with 17 bases between the two germline ends. Germline-derived CDR1 and CDR2 are LNHNV and YYDKDF (reference sequence). The CDR3 length is 15 residues. The CDR3 loop reads CATSPSGRGYYEQYF. The DNA of the CDR3 is TGTGCCACCAGCCCCTCAGGACGGGGATACTACGAGCAGTACTTC.

The rearrangement joins TRBV4-2 to TRBJ1-5; tentative D call: TRBD1 (6 bases). V was cut by 1 base and J by 5 bases, with 9 bases left in between. Looked up from germline, CDR1 is LGHNA and CDR2 is YNFKEQ. The CDR3 loop spans 14 amino acids. Here the CDR3 DNA reads TGTGCCAGCAGCCAAGTAGGGGGAGATCAGCCCCAGCATTTT. Translated, it gives CASSQVGGDQPQHF.

This clonotype was counted ten times or more. The chain couples TRBV28 to TRBJ1-2, with a tentative D call TRBD1 (5 bases). The V end lost 5 bases, the J end lost 4 bases, and 14 bases lay between the germline ends. The CDR3 has 14 amino acids. In germline, CDR1 is MDHEN, CDR2 SYDVKM. The CDR3 coding sequence is TGTGCCAGCAGTACGTACAGGAGTTTCTATGGCTACACCTTC. This encodes CASSTYRSFYGYTF.

The rearrangement joins TRBV27 to TRBJ2-1; 7 bases are a match to TRBD2. V lost 0 bases to trimming and J lost 4 bases; unmatched junction nucleotides: 15. The CDR3 is made up of 19 amino acids. Germline CDR1 reads MNHEY; CDR2 reads SMNVEV (reference sequence). DNA for the CDR3: TGTGCCAGCAGTTTATCTCGGAGTCTAGCGGCCCGACGATACAATGAGCAGTTCTTC. Translated: CASSLSRSLAARRYNEQFF.

There are many counts of this clonotype. The chain is built from TRBV6-1 and TRBJ1-2; no firm D call. CDR3 length: 12 amino acids. From germline, CDR1 is MNHNS and CDR2 SASEGT. Deletions cut 5 bases from V and 8 bases from J, with 12 bases between. CDR3 bases: TGTGCCAGCAGTCTGGAGAAGAGCGGCTACACCTTC. Encoded protein: CASSLEKSGYTF.

Concerning this clonotype: A much larger clone lies one base from this, so it may be a read error. In DNA, the CDR3 is TGTGCCAGCAGTTTATTTTCGGGACCGCCACAGTACTTC. This encodes CASSLFSGPPQYF. The rearrangement uses TRBV28 and TRBJ2-7, with D possibly being TRBD1 or TRBD2 (5 bases each). Trimming cost V 1 base and J 10 bases, with 14 bases left between them. Germline V gene lookup returns CDR1 MDHEN and CDR2 SYDVKM. The CDR3 is 13 residues long.

This clonotype was observed a handful of times. The chain employs TRBV6-5 and TRBJ1-2, with 9 bases aligning to TRBD1. The CDR3 is 14 amino acids. Germline V gene data show CDR1 as MNHEY and CDR2 as SVGAGI. Germline trimming cut 1 base from V and 6 bases from J; bases unmatched to any gene: 3. CDR3: CASSYYTGGHGYTF. The DNA of the CDR3 is TGTGCCAGCAGTTACTATACAGGGGGCCATGGCTACACCTTC.

This CDR3 reads CSARDYIQGTDTQYF. The DNA for the CDR3 is TGCAGTGCTAGAGATTACATCCAAGGCACAGATACGCAGTATTTT. V gene TRBV20-1 combines with J gene TRBJ2-3; D not certain. CDR3 length: 15 residues. Germline V CDR1 and CDR2: DFQATT, SNEGSKA (reference sequence). Trimming took off 0 bases at V and 1 base at J, with 11 bases between the two ends.

This clonotype showed up many times. The chain links TRBV5-1 to TRBJ2-7; 12 nucleotides line up with TRBD2. Germline CDR1 and CDR2: SGHRS and YFSETQ. This CDR3 is built from 15 residues. Trimming cost V 4 bases and J 2 bases; bases outside gene matches: 4. CDR3 nucleotide sequence: TGCGCCAGCAGCAAGACTAGCGGGAGTACCTACGAGCAGTACTTC. This gives the protein CASSKTSGSTYEQYF.